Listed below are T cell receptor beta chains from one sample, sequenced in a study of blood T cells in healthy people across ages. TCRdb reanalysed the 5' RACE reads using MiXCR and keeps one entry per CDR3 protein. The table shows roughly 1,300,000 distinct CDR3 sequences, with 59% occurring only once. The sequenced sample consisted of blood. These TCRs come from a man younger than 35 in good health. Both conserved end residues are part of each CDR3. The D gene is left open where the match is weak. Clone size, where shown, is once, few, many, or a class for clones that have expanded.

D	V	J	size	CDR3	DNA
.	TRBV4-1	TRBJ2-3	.	CASSQAGAGPTDTQYF	TGCGCCAGCAGCCAAGCGGGGGCAGGGCCCACAGATACGCAGTATTTT
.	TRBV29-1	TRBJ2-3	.	CSVEDSQGGGVDTQYF	TGCAGCGTGGAAGACAGCCAGGGGGGGGGCGTAGATACGCAGTATTTT
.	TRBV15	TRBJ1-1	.	CATSRALTEAFF	TGTGCCACCAGCAGAGCGCTCACTGAAGCTTTCTTT
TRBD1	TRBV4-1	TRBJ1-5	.	CASSQYPGQGSPQHF	TGCGCCAGCAGCCAGTACCCGGGACAGGGATCGCCCCAGCATTTT
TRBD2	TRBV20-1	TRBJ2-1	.	CSARAPSGYYNEQFF	TGCAGTGCTAGAGCCCCTAGCGGGTATTACAATGAGCAGTTCTTC
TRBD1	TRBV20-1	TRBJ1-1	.	CSARAGTGVNTEAFF	TGCAGTGCTAGAGCTGGGACAGGGGTGAACACTGAAGCTTTCTTT
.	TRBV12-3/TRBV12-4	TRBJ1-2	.	CASSPRFGGYGYTF	TGTGCCAGCAGTCCTCGATTCGGCGGGTATGGCTACACCTTC
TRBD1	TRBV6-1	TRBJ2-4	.	CASSVIRTGALVGKNIQYF	TGTGCCAGCAGTGTCATACGGACAGGGGCCCTGGTGGGCAAAAACATTCAGTACTTC
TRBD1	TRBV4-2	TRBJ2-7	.	CASSQVWTGGYDEQYF	TGTGCCAGCAGCCAAGTGTGGACAGGGGGTTACGACGAGCAGTACTTC
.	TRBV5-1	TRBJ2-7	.	CASSLVSHTYEQYF	TGCGCCAGCAGCTTGGTAAGCCATACCTACGAGCAGTACTTC
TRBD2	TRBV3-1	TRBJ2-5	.	CASSPSWGLEETQYF	TGTGCCAGCAGCCCTAGTTGGGGACTAGAGGAGACCCAGTACTTC
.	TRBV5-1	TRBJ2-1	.	CASSSASVGGNEQFF	TGCGCCAGCAGCTCGGCTAGCGTTGGGGGCAATGAGCAGTTCTTC
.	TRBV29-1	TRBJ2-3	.	CSARTAYTDTQYF	TGCAGCGCCCGGACAGCATACACAGATACGCAGTATTTT
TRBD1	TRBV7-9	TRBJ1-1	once	CASSLILRGRFNDEAFF	TGTGCCAGCAGCTTGATTCTCAGGGGGAGGTTTAATGATGAAGCTTTCTTT
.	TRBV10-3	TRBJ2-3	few	CAISAIASSTDTQYF	TGTGCCATCAGTGCGATAGCTTCTTCGACAGATACGCAGTATTTT
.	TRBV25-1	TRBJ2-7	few	CASSDPSDEGNPDEQYF	TGTGCCAGCAGTGATCCGTCGGATGAGGGCAATCCGGACGAGCAGTACTTC
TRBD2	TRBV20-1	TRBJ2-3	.	CSATDSGVYTDTQYF	TGCAGTGCAACCGATAGCGGGGTTTACACAGATACGCAGTATTTT
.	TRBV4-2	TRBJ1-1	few	CASSQAVIMNTEAFF	TGTGCCAGCAGCCAAGCTGTGATTATGAACACTGAAGCTTTCTTT
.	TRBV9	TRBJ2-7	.	CASSVGGSDCEQYF	TGTGCCAGCAGCGTTGGGGGTTCAGACTGCGAGCAGTACTTC
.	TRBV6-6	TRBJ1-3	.	CASSTTHREPGNTIYF	TGTGCCAGCAGTACCACACACCGGGAACCCGGAAACACCATATATTTT
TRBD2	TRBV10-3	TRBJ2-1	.	CAISVLAGATDEQFF	TGTGCGATCAGTGTACTAGCGGGAGCCACCGATGAGCAGTTCTTC
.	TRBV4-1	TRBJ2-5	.	CASSQVDGGTQYF	TGCGCCAGCAGCCAAGTAGATGGTGGGACCCAGTACTTC
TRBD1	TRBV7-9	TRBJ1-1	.	CASSPGTGGLVNTEAFF	TGTGCCAGCAGTCCCGGGACAGGGGGCTTGGTGAACACTGAAGCTTTCTTT
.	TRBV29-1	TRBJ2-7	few	CSVEGASGRTSYEQYF	TGCAGCGTTGAAGGGGCCTCGGGCAGAACCTCCTACGAGCAGTACTTC
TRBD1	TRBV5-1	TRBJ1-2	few	CASSFDNTGGRYGYTF	TGCGCCAGCAGCTTCGATAATACAGGGGGCCGGTATGGCTACACCTTC
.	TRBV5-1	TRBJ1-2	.	CASSLESGLYGYTF	TGCGCCAGCAGCTTGGAATCTGGCCTCTATGGCTACACCTTC
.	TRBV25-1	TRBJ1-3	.	CASSGGTIYF	TGTGCCAGCAGTGGAGGAACCATATATTTT
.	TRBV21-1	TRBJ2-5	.	CASSGRDSPPETQYF	TGTGCCAGCAGCGGGAGGGACAGTCCCCCAGAGACCCAGTACTTC
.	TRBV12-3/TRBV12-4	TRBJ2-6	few	CASSLVGTRVLTF	TGTGCCAGCAGCCTGGTGGGGACCAGGGTCCTGACTTTC